These 3 T cell receptor beta chains were all obtained from the same sample, sequenced in a study of blood T cell repertoires in COVID-19. Sequencing was performed with immunoSEQ multiplex PCR; in TCRdb, only in-frame clones are kept and a portion is missing. The table has about 400,000 clones, 89% seen once. Sequencing was performed on PBMCs or T cells enriched from blood (not recorded which). These receptor sequences come from a woman in her 30s who had recovered from COVID-19.

CDR3 protein: CASSQGSRQETQYF. DNA for the CDR3: TGTGCCAGCAGCCAAGGATCCAGGCAAGAGACCCAGTACTTC. The chain has TRBV4-2 and TRBJ2-5; D remains unclear. Looked up from germline, CDR1 is LGHNA and CDR2 is YNFKEQ. This CDR3 has 14 residues. The ends were cut back, 1 base at V and 2 bases at J, with 8 bases in the middle.

The rearrangement links TRBV3-1 (or the pseudogene TRBV3-2) to TRBJ1-5; D perhaps matches TRBD1 (5 bases). The germline V gene encodes CDR1 LGHDT and CDR2 YNNKEL (reference sequence). V was shortened by 4 bases and J by 4 bases, with 11 bases between the two germline ends. This CDR3 comprises 14 residues. The CDR3 sequence: CASSRGALNQPQHF. In DNA form, the CDR3 reads TGTGCCAGCAGCCGCGGGGCCTTAAATCAGCCCCAGCATTTT.

The rearrangement links TRBV5-1 to TRBJ2-2; TRBD2 aligns across 13 bases. With 0 bases clipped from V and 4 bases from J, the junction kept 0 bases outside the gene matches. Germline CDR1 reads SGHRS; CDR2 reads YFSETQ. The CDR3 is made up of 16 amino acids. CDR3 region: CASSLGLAGGTGELFF. In nucleotides, the CDR3 is TGCGCCAGCAGCTTGGGACTAGCGGGAGGCACCGGGGAGCTGTTTTTT.